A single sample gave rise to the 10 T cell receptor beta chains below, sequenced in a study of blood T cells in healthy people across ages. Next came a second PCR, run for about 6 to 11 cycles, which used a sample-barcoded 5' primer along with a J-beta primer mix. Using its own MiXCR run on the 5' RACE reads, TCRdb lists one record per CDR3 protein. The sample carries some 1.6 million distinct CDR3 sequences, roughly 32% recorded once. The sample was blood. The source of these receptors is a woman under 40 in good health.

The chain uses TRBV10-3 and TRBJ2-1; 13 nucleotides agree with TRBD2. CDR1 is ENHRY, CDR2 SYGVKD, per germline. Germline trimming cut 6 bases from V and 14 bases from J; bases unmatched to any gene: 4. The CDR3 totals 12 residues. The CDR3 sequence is CAIRGLAGDKFF. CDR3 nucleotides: TGTGCCATCAGAGGACTAGCGGGAGACAAGTTCTTC.

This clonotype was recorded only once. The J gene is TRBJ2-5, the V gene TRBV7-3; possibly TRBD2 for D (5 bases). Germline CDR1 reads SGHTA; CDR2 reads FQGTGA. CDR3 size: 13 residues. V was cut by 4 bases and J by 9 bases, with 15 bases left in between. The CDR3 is CASSSDGLSPQYF. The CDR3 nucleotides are TGTGCCAGCAGCTCGGACGGACTGTCGCCCCAGTACTTC.

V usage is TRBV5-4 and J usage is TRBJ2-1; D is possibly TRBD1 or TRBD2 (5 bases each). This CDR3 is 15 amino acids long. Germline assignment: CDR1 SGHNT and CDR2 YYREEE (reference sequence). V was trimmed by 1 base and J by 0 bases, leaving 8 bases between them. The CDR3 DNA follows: TGTGCCAGCAGCTTGTGTGGGGGCTCCTACAATGAGCAGTTCTTC. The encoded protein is CASSLCGGSYNEQFF.

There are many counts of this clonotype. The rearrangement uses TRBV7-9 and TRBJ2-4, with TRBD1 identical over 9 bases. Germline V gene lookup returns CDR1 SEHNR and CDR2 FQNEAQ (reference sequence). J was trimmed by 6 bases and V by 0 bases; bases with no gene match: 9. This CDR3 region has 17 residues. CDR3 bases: TGTGCCAGCAGCTTAGCCGGACAGGGGAGGGCGGGAAACATTCAGTACTTC. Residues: CASSLAGQGRAGNIQYF.

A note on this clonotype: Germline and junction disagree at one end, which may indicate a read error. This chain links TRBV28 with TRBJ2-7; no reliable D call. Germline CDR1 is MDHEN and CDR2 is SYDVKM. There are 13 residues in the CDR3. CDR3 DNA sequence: TGTGTCAGCAGTTTAATCGGCTCCTACGAGCAGTACTTC. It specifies CVSSLIGSYEQYF.

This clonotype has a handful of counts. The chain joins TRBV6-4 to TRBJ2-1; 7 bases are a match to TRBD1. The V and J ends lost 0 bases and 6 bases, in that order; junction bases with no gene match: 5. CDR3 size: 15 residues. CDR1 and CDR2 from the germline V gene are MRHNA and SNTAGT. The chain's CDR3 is CASSDSGTVSNEQFF. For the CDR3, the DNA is TGTGCCAGCAGTGACTCGGGGACAGTTAGCAATGAGCAGTTCTTC.

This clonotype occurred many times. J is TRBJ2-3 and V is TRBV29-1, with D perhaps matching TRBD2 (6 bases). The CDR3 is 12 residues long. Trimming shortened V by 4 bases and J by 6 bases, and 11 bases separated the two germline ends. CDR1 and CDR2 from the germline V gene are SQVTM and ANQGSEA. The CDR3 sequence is CSVGGGRDTQYF. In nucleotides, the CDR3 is TGCAGCGTTGGGGGAGGTCGGGATACGCAGTATTTT.

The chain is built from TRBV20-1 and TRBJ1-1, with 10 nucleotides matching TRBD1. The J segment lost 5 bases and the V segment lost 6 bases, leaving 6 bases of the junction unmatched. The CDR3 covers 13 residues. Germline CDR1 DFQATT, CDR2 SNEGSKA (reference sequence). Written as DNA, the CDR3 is TGCAGTGCCGATGGGACAGGGGTAACTGAAGCTTTCTTT. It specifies CSADGTGVTEAFF.

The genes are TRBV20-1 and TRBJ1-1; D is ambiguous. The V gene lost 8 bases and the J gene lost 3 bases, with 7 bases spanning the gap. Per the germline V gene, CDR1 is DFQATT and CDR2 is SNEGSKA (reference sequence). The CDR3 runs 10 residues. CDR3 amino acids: CSMTHTEAFF. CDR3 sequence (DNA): TGCAGTATGACCCACACTGAAGCTTTCTTT.

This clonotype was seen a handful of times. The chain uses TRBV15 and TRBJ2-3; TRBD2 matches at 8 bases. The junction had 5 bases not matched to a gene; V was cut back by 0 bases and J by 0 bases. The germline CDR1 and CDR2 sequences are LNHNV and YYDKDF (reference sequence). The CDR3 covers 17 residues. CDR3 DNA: TGTGCCACCAGCAGAGATCGGAGGACTAGCAGCACAGATACGCAGTATTTT. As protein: CATSRDRRTSSTDTQYF.